Listed below are T cell receptor beta chains from one sample, sequenced in a study of identical twins. Each CDR3 protein is one row after TCRdb ran MiXCR on the 5' RACE reads. This repertoire shows around 490,000 distinct CDR3 sequences, approximately 15% found once; its top ten account for approximately 0.98%. These data were likewise used in another study, on yellow fever vaccine responses in identical twins.

The sample comprised CD4+ T cells sorted from blood. The receptors derive from a woman between 18 and 29 years old in good health. Each CDR3 is given with its conserved first and last residue. Each record gives: V gene, J gene, D gene, clone size, CDR3 protein, CDR3 DNA. A D gene is named only where the DNA matches it firmly. A clone size is listed for some rows: how often the clone was seen (once, few, many), or a class if it is expanded.

V gene: TRBV5-6; J gene: TRBJ2-3; D gene: TRBD2; clone size: NA; CDR3 protein: CASSLVLAGSADTQYF; CDR3 DNA: TGTGCCAGCAGCTTGGTACTAGCGGGAAGCGCAGATACGCAGTATTTT
V gene: TRBV7-2; J gene: TRBJ1-6; D gene: TRBD1; clone size: few; CDR3 protein: CASSRGTGLHSPLHF; CDR3 DNA: TGTGCCAGCAGCAGGGGGACAGGTCTTCATTCACCCCTCCACTTT
V gene: TRBV20-1; J gene: TRBJ2-1; D gene: NA; clone size: NA; CDR3 protein: CSAKRQSSYNEQFF; CDR3 DNA: TGCAGTGCTAAGCGGCAGAGCTCCTACAATGAGCAGTTCTTC
V gene: TRBV7-2; J gene: TRBJ2-7; D gene: NA; clone size: NA; CDR3 protein: CASSLNSAPSYEQYF; CDR3 DNA: TGTGCCAGCAGCTTAAACTCGGCCCCCTCCTACGAGCAGTACTTC
V gene: TRBV12-3/TRBV12-4; J gene: TRBJ2-7; D gene: NA; clone size: NA; CDR3 protein: CASSRRGSGSSGEQYF; CDR3 DNA: TGTGCCAGCAGTCGTCGTGGGAGCGGAAGCTCCGGGGAGCAGTACTTC
V gene: TRBV15; J gene: TRBJ2-7; D gene: NA; clone size: NA; CDR3 protein: CATSRAAGAGAYEQYF; CDR3 DNA: TGTGCCACCAGCAGAGCGGCGGGGGCTGGGGCCTACGAGCAGTACTTC
V gene: TRBV29-1; J gene: TRBJ1-2; D gene: NA; clone size: few; CDR3 protein: CSVVRIRGADGYTF; CDR3 DNA: TGCAGCGTTGTTCGTATCAGGGGCGCGGATGGCTACACCTTC
V gene: TRBV2; J gene: TRBJ2-5; D gene: TRBD2; clone size: few; CDR3 protein: CASLSGGRMTSGRAETQYF; CDR3 DNA: TGTGCCAGCCTAAGCGGCGGCAGGATGACTAGCGGGAGGGCAGAGACCCAGTACTTC
V gene: TRBV20-1; J gene: TRBJ1-6; D gene: NA; clone size: few; CDR3 protein: CSARQGLGYNSPLHF; CDR3 DNA: TGCAGTGCTAGGCAGGGCCTCGGGTATAATTCACCCCTCCACTTT
V gene: TRBV3-1; J gene: TRBJ2-3; D gene: NA; clone size: NA; CDR3 protein: CASSHSRDSTDTQYF; CDR3 DNA: TGTGCCAGCAGCCACAGCCGGGACAGCACAGATACGCAGTATTTT
V gene: TRBV6-5; J gene: TRBJ2-7; D gene: TRBD2; clone size: NA; CDR3 protein: CASTPPGGGGEQYF; CDR3 DNA: TGTGCCAGCACCCCCCCGGGCGGGGGGGGCGAGCAGTACTTC
V gene: TRBV7-2; J gene: TRBJ2-3; D gene: NA; clone size: NA; CDR3 protein: CASRSQTGPTDTQYF; CDR3 DNA: TGTGCCAGCAGATCCCAAACCGGGCCCACAGATACGCAGTATTTT
V gene: TRBV28; J gene: TRBJ2-7; D gene: NA; clone size: NA; CDR3 protein: CASFGLGEQYF; CDR3 DNA: TGTGCCAGCTTCGGGCTTGGCGAGCAGTACTTC
V gene: TRBV4-1; J gene: TRBJ2-2; D gene: TRBD1; clone size: NA; CDR3 protein: CASSRGRDRGELFF; CDR3 DNA: TGCGCCAGCAGCCGTGGCCGGGACAGGGGGGAGCTGTTTTTT
V gene: TRBV16; J gene: TRBJ1-5; D gene: TRBD1; clone size: few; CDR3 protein: CASSQANRGSNQPQHF; CDR3 DNA: TGTGCCAGCAGCCAAGCGAACAGGGGGAGCAATCAGCCCCAGCATTTT
V gene: TRBV12-3/TRBV12-4; J gene: TRBJ2-7; D gene: TRBD1; clone size: NA; CDR3 protein: CASSYVLQGEQYF; CDR3 DNA: TGTGCCAGCAGTTACGTTTTACAGGGGGAGCAGTACTTC
V gene: TRBV15; J gene: TRBJ2-7; D gene: TRBD1; clone size: many; CDR3 protein: CATSSGDRGIQEQYF; CDR3 DNA: TGTGCCACCAGCAGCGGGGACAGGGGGATCCAAGAGCAGTACTTC
V gene: TRBV5-4; J gene: TRBJ2-5; D gene: NA; clone size: NA; CDR3 protein: CASSLGYRSETQYF; CDR3 DNA: TGTGCCAGCAGCTTGGGCTACCGTTCCGAGACCCAGTACTTC
V gene: TRBV6-2/TRBV6-3; J gene: TRBJ2-7; D gene: NA; clone size: NA; CDR3 protein: CASSYSRVTFYEQYF; CDR3 DNA: TGTGCCAGCAGTTACTCGAGGGTGACCTTCTACGAGCAGTACTTC
V gene: TRBV20-1; J gene: TRBJ2-1; D gene: NA; clone size: NA; CDR3 protein: CSARDRAGGKRNEQFF; CDR3 DNA: TGCAGTGCTAGAGATCGGGCAGGAGGCAAGCGCAATGAGCAGTTCTTC
V gene: TRBV5-1; J gene: TRBJ2-1; D gene: TRBD2; clone size: NA; CDR3 protein: CASSLAERGLYNEQFF; CDR3 DNA: TGCGCCAGCAGCTTGGCCGAGCGGGGGCTTTACAATGAGCAGTTCTTC
V gene: TRBV7-8; J gene: TRBJ2-3; D gene: NA; clone size: few; CDR3 protein: CASSLSAGSTDTQYF; CDR3 DNA: TGTGCCAGCAGCTTATCTGCGGGGAGCACAGATACGCAGTATTTT
V gene: TRBV20-1; J gene: TRBJ1-3; D gene: TRBD1; clone size: once; CDR3 protein: CSARPHRGVNTIYF; CDR3 DNA: TGCAGTGCTAGGCCGCACAGGGGTGTGAACACCATATATTTT
V gene: TRBV20-1; J gene: TRBJ2-2; D gene: NA; clone size: many; CDR3 protein: CSARTGANTGELFF; CDR3 DNA: TGCAGTGCTCGAACTGGAGCGAACACCGGGGAGCTGTTTTTT
V gene: TRBV12-3/TRBV12-4; J gene: TRBJ2-7; D gene: TRBD1; clone size: NA; CDR3 protein: CASTSLGTGEGDYEQYF; CDR3 DNA: TGTGCCAGCACCTCTTTGGGGACAGGGGAGGGAGACTACGAGCAGTACTTC
V gene: TRBV10-3; J gene: TRBJ2-1; D gene: NA; clone size: few; CDR3 protein: CAISESRGGYNEQFF; CDR3 DNA: TGTGCCATCAGTGAGTCCAGGGGGGGGTACAATGAGCAGTTCTTC
V gene: TRBV28; J gene: TRBJ2-7; D gene: NA; clone size: NA; CDR3 protein: CASSTFYYEQYF; CDR3 DNA: TGTGCCAGCAGTACCTTTTACTACGAGCAGTACTTC
V gene: TRBV3-1; J gene: TRBJ2-7; D gene: TRBD1; clone size: NA; CDR3 protein: CASSHKGGLTYEQYF; CDR3 DNA: TGTGCCAGCAGCCATAAAGGGGGCCTGACCTACGAGCAGTACTTC
V gene: TRBV5-1; J gene: TRBJ2-7; D gene: NA; clone size: few; CDR3 protein: CASSLVGGLGQYF; CDR3 DNA: TGCGCCAGCAGCTTGGTCGGGGGTCTGGGGCAGTACTTC
V gene: TRBV5-1; J gene: TRBJ2-1; D gene: NA; clone size: NA; CDR3 protein: CASKVQGESYNEQFF; CDR3 DNA: TGCGCCAGCAAAGTTCAGGGAGAATCCTACAATGAGCAGTTCTTC
V gene: TRBV5-1; J gene: TRBJ2-7; D gene: NA; clone size: few; CDR3 protein: CASSFDGVVNGQYF; CDR3 DNA: TGCGCCAGCAGCTTTGATGGGGTGGTAAATGGGCAGTACTTC
V gene: TRBV28; J gene: TRBJ2-1; D gene: NA; clone size: NA; CDR3 protein: CASSFVGRSDEQFF; CDR3 DNA: TGTGCCAGCAGTTTTGTGGGCAGAAGCGATGAGCAGTTCTTC